The source of this T cell receptor (beta chain) is a study of blood T cells in healthy people across ages. Study-level background: About one barcoded TCR beta cDNA was captured per two T cells.

Germline-derived CDR1 and CDR2 are DFQATT and SNEGSKA (reference sequence). Trimming removed 1 base at V and 11 bases at J, with 23 bases between. The CDR3 contains 15 residues. As for this clonotype: A much bigger clone sits one base away, suggesting this may be a read error.

Then a second PCR, running about 6 to 12 cycles, was carried out with a sample-barcoded 5' primer and a J-beta primer mix. TCRdb passed the 5' RACE reads through MiXCR, listing each CDR3 protein once. The table shows about 640,000 distinct CDR3 sequences, with approximately 30% occurring only once. Sequenced material: blood. The sequence was obtained from a woman older than 75 in good health. The V and J genes are TRBV20-1 and TRBJ2-5; D may be TRBD2 (6 bases). CDR3 in amino acids: CSARAGLFPLSEQYF. As DNA, the CDR3 is TGCAGTGCTAGAGCCGGACTATTTCCTCTTAGTGAGCAGTACTTC.